This T cell receptor (beta chain) appears in the sequencing data of a study of T cells after yellow fever vaccination (dated by TCRdb to between 2018 and 2020). With respect to the entire study: The SMART-Seq v4 Ultra Low Input RNA kit was used to prepare libraries from fractions with low cell numbers. Blood samples were taken at several timepoints before and after primary and secondary immunization, and bulk PBMC replicates and cell subsets were isolated. Two healthy male donors, one aged 18 to 30 and one aged 30 to 40 years, were included in the cohort. To track T-cell clones before and after primary and booster YFV17D yellow fever vaccination, bulk TCR alpha and beta repertoires were sequenced longitudinally.

The paper as a whole reports these results and caveats: The secondary T-cell response was found to be weaker but faster than the primary response, with a peak reached on day 5 rather than on day 15. Computational filtering was required because FACS-sorted repertoires could contain abundant contaminating clonotypes from the bulk population. A small share of clonotypes occurred in both CD4 and CD8 compartments, likely arising from convergent recombination. Only two donors were included in the study, so the extent to which the findings can be generalized is limited. Most clones expanded after primary vaccination (around 97% of CD4 and 80% to 90% of CD8) were re-detected after the booster, suggesting that broad memory maintenance occurred.

The sample's treatment or condition label is to be understood as: live attenuated yellow fever vaccine strain. A standard Ficoll-Paque protocol was used to isolate PBMCs from peripheral blood. Dynabeads CD4 and CD8 positive selection kits were used to isolate the CD4 and CD8 T-cell fractions. TriZol was used to extract RNA from bulk PBMCs, CD4 and CD8 fractions, and dextramer-positive and dextramer-negative fractions. TCR cDNA was made using 5'RACE template switching, a step that added a universal primer site and unique molecular identifiers. Priming of cDNA synthesis was performed from both the TCR alpha and TCR beta constant segments. Two PCR steps were used to amplify libraries, with sample barcodes and sequencing adapters being added in the second step. Sequencing of the libraries was done on either Illumina HiSeq 2500 (2x100 bp) or NovaSeq (2x150 bp). The authors' analysis ran thus. Demultiplexing of reads and collapsing into UMI consensus sequences were performed with MIGEC, and V(D)J alignment was carried out with MiXCR. Clonotypes responding to the vaccine were identified with edgeR on replicate PBMC samples, with the criteria of FDR below 0.01 and a log2 fold change above 5 up to day 15. Each bulk clonotype received a CD4 or CD8 identity based on whether the sequenced CD4 or CD8 repertoire contained that clonotype at higher abundance. TCRdb's own reprocessing of the public reads used fastp at Q25 and MiXCR and kept productive beta chains. Entries that share a CDR3 protein sequence are merged under the most common genes and DNA. What appears here as the V and J calls and clone size reflects TCRdb's work, not the paper's. Counted in this sample were approximately 140,000 distinct CDR3 sequences; approximately 7.7% of them appeared once. Roughly 0.73% of the sample belongs to the ten largest clones.

From its cysteine to its phenylalanine, the CDR3 spans 14 amino acids. CDR3 DNA only is kept here, 42 bases in frame from base 1. Taken from the germline V gene, the CDR1 and CDR2 loops are WSHSY and SAAADI. V is cut back by 7 bases and J by 1 base, with 4 bases in the junction unmatched. In this sample, this clonotype turned up many times. Its antigen remains undetermined. No qualities accompany the bases; no much larger clone lies one base away. This material consisted of CD4+ T cells sorted from PBMCs, taken 5 days after the yellow fever booster vaccination. In this chain, TRBV10-2 is recombined with TRBJ1-1, and TRBD1 matches 9 of the central bases. The TCR was taken from a man aged 25 to 45 who received the YFV17D yellow fever vaccine. CDR3 protein: CASKGTGRNTEAFF. The DNA is as follows: TGCGCCAGCAAAGGGACAGGGCGGAACACTGAAGCTTTCTTT.